What follows are 10 T cell receptor beta chains derived from one specimen sequenced in a study of response to subunit inactivated influenza vaccine. TCRdb re-called the RT-PCR reads through MiXCR, storing one row per CDR3 protein. The data hold roughly 500,000 distinct CDR3 sequences, with 15% to 20% observed a single time. The sample consisted of CD4+ T cells sorted from PBMCs, taken 23 months after vaccination. The origin of the receptors is a man between 50 and 75 years old who received an inactivated influenza vaccine.

This sequence joins TRBV20-1 and TRBJ1-4, with TRBD1 matching 8 bases. CDR3 length: 14 amino acids. V shed 0 bases and J 8 bases; nucleotides not matched to a gene: 5. CDR1 is DFQATT and CDR2 is SNEGSKA in the germline V gene (reference sequence). This CDR3 is CSARDYRGSEKLFF. The CDR3 DNA is TGCAGTGCTAGAGATTACAGGGGGTCCGAAAAACTGTTTTTT.

The CDR3 loop is CTSSGQGGFRETQYF. The DNA of the CDR3 is TGTACCAGCAGCGGACAGGGGGGATTCCGGGAGACCCAGTACTTC. The chain joins TRBV7-2 to TRBJ2-5; the match to TRBD1 covers 10 bases. The germline gives CDR1 SGHTA, CDR2 FQGNSA. Trimming at V came to 5 bases and at J to 5 bases, leaving 8 bases not matched to a gene. This CDR3 has 15 amino acids.

The chain combines TRBV27 with TRBJ1-6; D gene uncertain. This CDR3 is 13 amino acids long. In germline, CDR1 is MNHEY, CDR2 SMNVEV (reference sequence). Trimming took 5 bases from V and 10 from J, leaving 12 bases between them. The CDR3 sequence: CASSPRHGSPLHF. The CDR3 DNA sequence: TGTGCCAGCAGTCCGCGGCACGGCTCACCCCTCCACTTT.

V and J are TRBV5-1 and TRBJ1-1; D is possibly TRBD1 (5 bases). Between the trimmed V and J ends, which lost 0 bases and 8 bases, there was a span of 11 bases. CDR1 is SGHRS and CDR2 is YFSETQ in the germline V gene. This CDR3 is 13 amino acids long. For the CDR3, the DNA is TGCGCCAGCAGCTTGGTAGCAGGACAAGAAGCTTTCTTT. As protein: CASSLVAGQEAFF.

This chain connects TRBV6-2 or TRBV6-3 to TRBJ1-5; D is unresolved. Trimming left V 2 bases short and J 0 bases short, with 5 bases between. This CDR3 region has 14 residues. CDR1 and CDR2 (germline): MNHEY, SVGEGT. CDR3 nucleotides: TGTGCCAGCAGTTACCTGAATAGCAATCAGCCCCAGCATTTT. This encodes CASSYLNSNQPQHF.

This sequence joins TRBV15 and TRBJ1-1; D possibly corresponds to TRBD1 (5 bases). CDR1 and CDR2 from the germline V gene are LNHNV and YYDKDF (reference sequence). The CDR3 covers 14 residues. V was cut by 5 bases and J by 7 bases, with 17 bases left in between. The CDR3 loop is CATSLRQGADEAFF. As DNA, the CDR3 is TGTGCCACCAGCCTACGTCAGGGCGCGGATGAAGCTTTCTTT.

This chain joins TRBV10-3 and TRBJ2-2, with D possibly TRBD2 on 5 matching bases. Germline V lookup: CDR1 ENHRY, CDR2 SYGVKD. V was clipped by 6 bases and J by 0 bases, with 14 bases between them. The CDR3 contains 16 residues. The CDR3 DNA reads as TGTGCCATCAGCAGAGGACGGGGAACGAACACCGGGGAGCTGTTTTTT. Translated, it gives CAISRGRGTNTGELFF.

This chain connects TRBV10-3 to TRBJ1-2; the match to TRBD1 covers 10 bases. The J segment lost 10 bases and the V segment lost 7 bases, leaving 9 bases of the junction unmatched. CDR3 length: 13 residues. Germline CDR1 and CDR2: ENHRY and SYGVKD. The CDR3 DNA reads TGTGCCATCAATAACCGGGACAGGGGCGACTACACCTTC. Translated: CAINNRDRGDYTF.

The V gene is TRBV14, the J gene TRBJ1-3; D remains unclear. Germline V gives CDR1 SGHDN, CDR2 FVKESK. The CDR3 length is 13 residues. Between the trimmed V and J ends, which lost 6 bases and 6 bases, there was a span of 12 bases. Written as DNA, the CDR3 is TGTGCCAGCAGAGGTATTCAGCCAAACACCATATATTTT. Protein: CASRGIQPNTIYF.

The rearrangement uses TRBV2 and TRBJ2-1; no firm D call. V lost 5 bases to trimming and J lost 5 bases, with 10 bases between them. There are 13 residues in the CDR3. Germline V gene lookup returns CDR1 SNHLY and CDR2 FYNNEI. This CDR3 reads CASSSDLNNEQFF. CDR3 sequence (DNA): TGTGCCAGCAGTTCGGACCTTAACAATGAGCAGTTCTTC. Based on the CDR3 plus reference TRBV2 and TRBJ2-1, the full variable domain is EPEVTQTPSHQVTQMGQEVILRCVPISNHLYFYWYRQILGQKVEFLVSFYNNEISEKSEIFDDQFSVERPDGSNFTLKIRSTKLEDSAMYFCASSSDLNNEQFFGPGTRLTVL.